Presented here are 26 T cell receptor beta chains from one specimen sequenced in a study of Ad26.COV2.S vaccination and SARS-CoV-2 variants. Treatment in this sample: around 19 received Ad26.COV2.S at low or high dose, single or two shots; 5 received placebo; per-sample allocation not given. The samples were gathered on day 63 after the first injection of vaccine or placebo. Sequencing was performed with immunoSEQ multiplex PCR; in TCRdb, only in-frame clones are kept and a portion is missing. The sample includes around 270,000 clones, 87% of them seen just once. The material was peripheral blood, obtained in a trial of Ad26.COV2.S vaccine versus placebo. Every receptor here comes from a person between 18 and 60 years old who received the Ad26.COV2.S COVID-19 vaccine or a placebo.

The V gene is TRBV5-4, the J gene TRBJ2-1, with D possibly being TRBD2 (6 bases). CDR1 SGHNT and CDR2 YYREEE come from the germline V gene (reference sequence). The CDR3 is made up of 14 amino acids. V shed 4 bases and J shed 2 bases, with 10 bases lying between them. CDR3 residues: CASSLGTAYNEQFF. The CDR3 DNA follows: TGTGCCAGCAGCCTCGGGACTGCCTACAATGAGCAGTTCTTC. The whole variable domain, filled in from reference TRBV5-4 and TRBJ2-1, reads ETGVTQSPTHLIKTRGQQVTLRCSSQSGHNTVSWYQQALGQGPQFIFQYYREEENGRGNFPPRFSGLQFPNYSSELNVNALELDDSALYLCASSLGTAYNEQFFGPGTRLTVL.

The chain carries TRBV7-9 and TRBJ1-4; D uncertain. The V and J ends lost 0 bases and 5 bases respectively, with 10 bases between them. Germline-derived CDR1 and CDR2 are SEHNR and FQNEAQ (reference sequence). This CDR3 is 15 amino acids long. Written as DNA, the CDR3 is TGTGCCAGCAGCTTAGCCAGCGCCCTGAATGAAAAACTGTTTTTT. This codes for CASSLASALNEKLFF. The full variable domain, in which reference TRBV7-9 and TRBJ1-4 provide the parts outside the CDR3, is DTGVSQNPRHKITKRGQNVTFRCDPISEHNRLYWYRQTLGQGPEFLTYFQNEAQLEKSRLLSDRFSAERPKGSFSTLEIQRTEQGDSAMYLCASSLASALNEKLFFGSGTQLSVL.

The V gene is TRBV18, the J gene TRBJ1-1, with 7 positions matching TRBD1. With V trimmed by 3 bases and J by 3 bases, 7 bases remained unmatched. The CDR3 is 15 amino acids. Looked up from germline, CDR1 is KGHSH and CDR2 is LQKENI. CDR3 DNA: TGTGCCAGCTCACCTAAGACAGGGTTAGACACTGAAGCTTTCTTT. Protein sequence: CASSPKTGLDTEAFF.

This chain joins TRBV20-1 and TRBJ1-4; D is possibly TRBD1 (5 bases). Per the germline V gene, CDR1 is DFQATT and CDR2 is SNEGSKA (reference sequence). The V end lost 3 bases, the J end lost 8 bases, and 25 bases lay between the germline ends. The length of the CDR3 is 17 residues. In nucleotides, the CDR3 is TGCAGTGCTAGTTCGGGGGAACCTTTTAGGCAAGGCGAAAAACTGTTTTTT. Amino acid sequence: CSASSGEPFRQGEKLFF.

V usage is TRBV5-4 and J usage is TRBJ1-2; 8 bases are a match to TRBD1. V trimming: 5 bases; J trimming: 3 bases; junction bases outside the gene matches: 9. Germline V gives CDR1 SGHNT, CDR2 YYREEE (reference sequence). This CDR3 region has 15 residues. DNA of the CDR3: TGTGCCAGCAGGAACCCGGACAGGGCCGACTATGGCTACACCTTC. This sequence encodes CASRNPDRADYGYTF.

The chain uses TRBV20-1 and TRBJ1-1; D is uncertain. The V gene's germline CDR1 is DFQATT and CDR2 SNEGSKA (reference sequence). CDR3 length: 11 amino acids. V gave up 4 bases and J gave up 1 base, with 4 bases separating them. CDR3 sequence: CSAKGNTEAFF. The CDR3 DNA is TGCAGTGCTAAAGGGAACACTGAAGCTTTCTTT.

The chain employs TRBV4-2 and TRBJ2-1; either TRBD1 or TRBD2 may supply D (6 bases each). Trimming left V 0 bases short and J 3 bases short, with 9 bases between. Germline V gene lookup returns CDR1 LGHNA and CDR2 YNFKEQ. The CDR3 has 15 residues. CDR3 in amino acids: CASSQEGGNYNEQFF. CDR3 coding DNA: TGTGCCAGCAGCCAAGAAGGGGGGAACTACAATGAGCAGTTCTTC.

The chain joins TRBV4-1 to TRBJ2-7; TRBD2 agrees at 8 bases. Germline V gene data show CDR1 as MGHRA and CDR2 as YSYEKL. The CDR3 is 13 amino acids. The V and J ends lost 4 bases and 3 bases, in that order; junction bases with no gene match: 2. CDR3 nucleotides: TGCGCCAGCAGCCTTCGGGGGGGCTACGAGCAGTACTTC. Protein: CASSLRGGYEQYF.

This rearrangement joins TRBV18 to TRBJ2-5, with 8 bases aligning to TRBD2. The V gene's germline CDR1 is KGHSH and CDR2 LQKENI. V shed 0 bases, J shed 2 bases, and the junction held 2 bases outside the gene matches. The CDR3 extends over 15 amino acids. CDR3 in amino acids: CASSPPGGAQETQYF. CDR3 nucleotide sequence: TGTGCCAGCTCACCACCCGGGGGGGCTCAAGAGACCCAGTACTTC.

V usage is TRBV27 and J usage is TRBJ1-3; 11 bases agree with TRBD1. The CDR3 extends over 19 amino acids. Germline trimming cut 4 bases from V and 3 bases from J; bases unmatched to any gene: 14. Germline V gene sequence: CDR1 MNHEY, CDR2 SMNVEV (reference sequence). The DNA of the CDR3 is TGTGCCAGCAGTTCGTACCCCTGGAGGACAGGGGGCGGTGGAAACACCATATATTTT. Residues: CASSSYPWRTGGGGNTIYF.

CDR3 DNA: TGTGCCACCAGTGATCCCCTAGGCGCAGATACGCAGTATTTT. Translating gives CATSDPLGADTQYF. The rearrangement joins TRBV24-1 to TRBJ2-3; no firm D call. The germline CDR1 and CDR2 sequences are KGHDR and SFDVKD. Deletions cut 3 bases from V and 4 bases from J, with 10 bases between. This CDR3 has 14 residues.

V gene TRBV18 combines with J gene TRBJ2-7; D uncertain. This CDR3 has 16 residues. Between the trimmed V and J ends, which lost 8 bases and 2 bases, there was a span of 22 bases. Germline lookup yields CDR1 KGHSH and CDR2 LQKENI. Here the CDR3 DNA reads TGTGCCAGCCCAACTCGGCCTCCGTTTGATCCCTACGAGCAGTACGTC. It translates to CASPTRPPFDPYEQYV.

This clone showed up just a few times. V gene TRBV6-8 combines with J gene TRBJ2-7, with D perhaps matching TRBD1 or TRBD2 (6 bases each). V was trimmed by 8 bases and J by 2 bases, leaving 16 bases between them. Per the germline V gene, CDR1 is MNHGY and CDR2 is SAAAGT. CDR3 length equals 14 residues. The CDR3 DNA reads TGTGCCAGCCGAAGGGGGGAGTCAACCTACGAGCAGTACGTC. It specifies CASRRGESTYEQYV.

The J gene is TRBJ1-2, the V gene TRBV4-1, with 7 positions matching TRBD1. The junction had 8 bases not matched to a gene; V was cut back by 2 bases and J by 2 bases. Germline values: CDR1 MGHRA, CDR2 YSYEKL. This CDR3 is built from 16 residues. CDR3: CASSQHLTGLNYGYTF. Here the CDR3 DNA reads TGCGCCAGCAGCCAACATCTGACAGGGTTAAACTATGGCTACACCTTC.

The chain's CDR3 is CASSPGLKETQYF. The CDR3 DNA sequence: TGTGCCAGCTCCCCCGGCTTAAAAGAGACCCAGTACTTC. V is TRBV18 and J is TRBJ2-5; D is uncertain. V dropped 6 bases and J dropped 3 bases, with 11 bases sitting between them. This CDR3 contains 13 residues. CDR1 is KGHSH, CDR2 LQKENI, per germline.

This chain links TRBV3-1 (or the pseudogene TRBV3-2) with TRBJ2-5; tentatively, D is TRBD2 (6 bases). The CDR3 length is 14 residues. Germline CDR1 and CDR2: LGHDT and YNNKEL (reference sequence). The V gene lost 4 bases and the J gene lost 0 bases, with 9 bases spanning the gap. CDR3 in amino acids: CASSLAGYQETQYF. CDR3 DNA: TGTGCCAGCAGCCTTGCGGGGTACCAAGAGACCCAGTACTTC.

This clone was counted a single time. The chain employs TRBV7-9 and TRBJ1-2; tentative D call: TRBD1 (6 bases). Trimming removed 5 bases from V and 8 bases from J, with 24 bases in between. From germline, CDR1 is SEHNR and CDR2 FQNEAQ (reference sequence). The CDR3 has 16 residues. CDR3 region: CASSATGLSSSDGYTF. CDR3 coding DNA: TGTGCCAGCAGCGCGACAGGTTTAAGTAGCTCTGACGGCTACACCTTC.

DNA of the CDR3: TGCGCCAGCAGCCAAGTTCGGGGGCTGAGGGAGCTGTTTTTT. Translated, it gives CASSQVRGLRELFF. The chain has TRBV4-3 and TRBJ2-2; D tentatively reads TRBD1 or TRBD2 (6 bases each). V shed 1 base and J shed 9 bases, with 12 bases lying between them. The CDR3 extends over 14 amino acids. The germline CDR1 and CDR2 sequences are LGHNA and YSLEER.

This clone turned up a few times. CDR3 sequence reads: CSASRVEAFF. For the CDR3, the DNA is TGCAGTGCTAGTAGGGTTGAAGCTTTCTTT. The chain carries TRBV20-1 and TRBJ1-1; D is unclear. Trimming took 3 bases from V and 7 from J, leaving 6 bases between them. Germline CDR1 and CDR2: DFQATT and SNEGSKA (reference sequence). The CDR3 runs to 10 residues.

The DNA of the CDR3 is TGTGCCAGCTCACCAACCTCCGGGGTGCTAGCGGGGGATCCGTACCAAGAGACCCAGTACTTC. Amino acid sequence: CASSPTSGVLAGDPYQETQYF. This chain connects TRBV18 to TRBJ2-5; 10 bases map to TRBD2. Trimming cost V 2 bases and J 0 bases; bases outside gene matches: 18. Germline V gene data show CDR1 as KGHSH and CDR2 as LQKENI. The CDR3 totals 21 residues.

The V call is TRBV18, the J call TRBJ2-7, with D possibly being TRBD1 (5 bases). Germline V CDR1 and CDR2: KGHSH, LQKENI. The CDR3 sequence is 14 residues long. V lost 2 bases and J lost 4, with 12 bases in between. The CDR3 DNA reads as TGTGCCAGCTCACCAGCCAGGGCAGGGTACGAGCAGTACTTC. As protein: CASSPARAGYEQYF.

The V gene is TRBV20-1, the J gene TRBJ1-4, with TRBD1 as a possible D gene (5 bases). This CDR3 has 14 residues. V lost 3 bases, J lost 7 bases, and 15 bases lay in between. Germline V gives CDR1 DFQATT, CDR2 SNEGSKA (reference sequence). The CDR3 nucleotides read TGCAGTGCTAGTAGGCCCGGGACGGGTGAAAAACTGTTTTTT. Residues: CSASRPGTGEKLFF.

V gene TRBV29-1 combines with J gene TRBJ1-1, with D hard to call. Germline CDR1 and CDR2: SQVTM and ANQGSEA. The CDR3 sequence is 13 residues long. Trimming took off 5 bases at V and 1 base at J, with 11 bases between the two ends. CDR3 loop: CSVYPGTNTEAFF. The DNA for the CDR3 is TGCAGCGTTTACCCAGGTACGAACACTGAAGCTTTCTTT.

The V gene is TRBV6-6, the J gene TRBJ1-2, with D unclear. Germline V lookup: CDR1 MNHNY, CDR2 SVGAGI (reference sequence). CDR3 length: 13 amino acids. The V and J ends lost 4 bases and 0 bases respectively, with 6 bases between them. This CDR3 is CASSFATNYGYTF. The CDR3 DNA follows: TGTGCCAGCAGTTTCGCCACTAACTATGGCTACACCTTC.

This clone was counted a single time. The chain is built from TRBV29-1 and TRBJ2-1; TRBD2 might be the D (7 bases). This CDR3 region has 16 residues. V was shortened by 6 bases and J by 0 bases, with 18 bases between the two germline ends. Germline CDR1 is SQVTM and CDR2 is ANQGSEA. CDR3 amino acids: CSVGGGLPFSYNEQFF. CDR3 DNA: TGCAGCGTAGGGGGGGGACTTCCTTTCTCCTACAATGAGCAGTTCTTC.

This chain connects TRBV28 to TRBJ1-1, with D tentatively TRBD1 (5 bases). Germline CDR1 and CDR2: MDHEN and SYDVKM. This CDR3 spans 13 amino acids. Trimming took off 10 bases at V and 3 bases at J, with 15 bases between the two ends. The CDR3: CATGRGRDTEAFF. DNA for the CDR3: TGTGCCACCGGGAGGGGACGGGACACTGAAGCTTTCTTT.